The T cell receptor beta chain under discussion was sequenced for a study of blood T cells in healthy people across ages. Total RNA amounts of at least 6 micrograms were extracted per sample. Together with a sample-barcoded 5' primer, a J-beta primer mix was included in a second PCR lasting about 6 to 11 cycles. Sequencing yielded, for each sample, at least 2.5 million paired-end reads carrying CDR3. TCRdb re-analysed the 5' RACE reads in MiXCR, keeping a single row per CDR3 protein. The data contain about 1.7 million distinct CDR3 sequences, approximately 28% of them seen just once; the ten biggest clones take up roughly 8%. Sequenced input: blood. The receptor was derived from a woman aged 30 to 39 in good health.

The CDR3 DNA reads TGTGCCAGCAGTTCGGGGTGGGACATTGCCTACGAGCAGTACTTC. Amino acids: CASSSGWDIAYEQYF. J is TRBJ2-7 and V is TRBV27; weak D call: TRBD1 (6 bases). Germline lookup yields CDR1 MNHEY and CDR2 SMNVEV (reference sequence). There are 15 residues in the CDR3. V was pared by 4 bases and J by 2 bases, with 15 bases between.